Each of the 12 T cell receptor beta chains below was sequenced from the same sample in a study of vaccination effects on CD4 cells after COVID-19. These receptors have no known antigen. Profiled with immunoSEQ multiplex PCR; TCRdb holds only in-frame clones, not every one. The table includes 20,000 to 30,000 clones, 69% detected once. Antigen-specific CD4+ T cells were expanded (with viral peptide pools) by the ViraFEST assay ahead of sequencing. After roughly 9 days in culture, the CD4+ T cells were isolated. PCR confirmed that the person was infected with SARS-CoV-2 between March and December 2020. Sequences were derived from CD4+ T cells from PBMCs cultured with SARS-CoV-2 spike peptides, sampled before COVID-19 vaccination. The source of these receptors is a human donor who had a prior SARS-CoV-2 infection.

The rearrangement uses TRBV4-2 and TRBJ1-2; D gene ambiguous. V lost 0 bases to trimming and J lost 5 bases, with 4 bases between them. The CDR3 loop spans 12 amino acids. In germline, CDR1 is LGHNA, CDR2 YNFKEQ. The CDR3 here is CASSQDAYGYTF. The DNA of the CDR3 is TGTGCCAGCAGCCAAGACGCGTATGGCTACACCTTC.

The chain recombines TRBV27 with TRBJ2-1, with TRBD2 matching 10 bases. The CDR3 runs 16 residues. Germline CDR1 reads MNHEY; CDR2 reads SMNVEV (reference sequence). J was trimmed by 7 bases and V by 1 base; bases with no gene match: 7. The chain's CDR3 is CASSLWVAGGQNEQFF. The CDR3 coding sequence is TGTGCCAGCAGTTTATGGGTAGCGGGGGGCCAGAATGAGCAGTTCTTC.

The CDR3 sequence is CASSLLGLYTDTQYF. In DNA, the CDR3 is TGTGCCAGCAGCTTACTGGGACTCTACACAGATACGCAGTATTTT. This rearrangement joins TRBV7-3 to TRBJ2-3; possibly TRBD2 for D (6 bases). Trimming stripped 2 bases from V and 2 bases from J, with 11 bases between. This CDR3 has 15 amino acids. Germline loops: CDR1 SGHTA, CDR2 FQGTGA.

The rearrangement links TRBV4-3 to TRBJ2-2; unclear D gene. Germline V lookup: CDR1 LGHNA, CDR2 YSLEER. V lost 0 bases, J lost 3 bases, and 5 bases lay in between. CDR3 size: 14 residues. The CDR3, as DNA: TGCGCCAGCAGCCAAGAGTCGGACACCGGGGAGCTGTTTTTT. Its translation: CASSQESDTGELFF.

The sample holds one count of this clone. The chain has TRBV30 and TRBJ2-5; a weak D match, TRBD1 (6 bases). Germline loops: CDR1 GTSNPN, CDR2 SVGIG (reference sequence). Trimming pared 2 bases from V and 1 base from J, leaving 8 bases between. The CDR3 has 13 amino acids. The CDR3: CAWSNRVQETQYF. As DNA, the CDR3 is TGTGCCTGGAGTAACAGGGTCCAAGAGACCCAGTACTTC.

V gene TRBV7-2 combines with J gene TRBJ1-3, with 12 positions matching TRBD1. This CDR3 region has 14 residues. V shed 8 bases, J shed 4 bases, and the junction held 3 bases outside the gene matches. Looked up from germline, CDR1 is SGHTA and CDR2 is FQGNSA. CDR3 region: CASPGTGGGNTIYF. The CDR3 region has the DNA TGTGCCAGCCCCGGGACAGGGGGCGGAAACACCATATATTTT.

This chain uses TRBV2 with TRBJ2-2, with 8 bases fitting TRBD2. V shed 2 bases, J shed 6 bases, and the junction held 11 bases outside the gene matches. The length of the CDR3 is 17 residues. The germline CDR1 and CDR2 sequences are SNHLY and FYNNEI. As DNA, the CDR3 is TGTGCCAGCAGTGAAAATATGGGACTAGATCTCCCCGGGGAGCTGTTTTTT. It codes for CASSENMGLDLPGELFF.

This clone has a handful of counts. The CDR3 DNA reads as TGTGCCAGCAGCCAAGATTTCGTCGACAACAATGAGCAGTTCTTC. Protein: CASSQDFVDNNEQFF. The V and J genes are TRBV4-2 and TRBJ2-1; D is unresolved. The length of the CDR3 is 15 residues. Trimming shortened V by 0 bases and J by 5 bases, and 11 bases separated the two germline ends. The germline V gene encodes CDR1 LGHNA and CDR2 YNFKEQ.

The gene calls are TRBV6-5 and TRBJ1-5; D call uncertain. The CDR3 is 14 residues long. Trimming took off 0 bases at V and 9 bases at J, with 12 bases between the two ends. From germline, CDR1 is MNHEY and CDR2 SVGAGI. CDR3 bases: TGTGCCAGCAGTTACTCTGGGCGGCCTGGGCCCCAGCATTTT. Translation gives CASSYSGRPGPQHF.

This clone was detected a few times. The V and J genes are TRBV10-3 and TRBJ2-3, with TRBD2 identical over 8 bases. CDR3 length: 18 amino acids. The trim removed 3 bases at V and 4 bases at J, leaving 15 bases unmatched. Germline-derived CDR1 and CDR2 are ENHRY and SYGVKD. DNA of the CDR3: TGTGCCATCAGTGAAGACAGCTCCGGGACTAGTTTTTCAGATACGCAGTATTTT. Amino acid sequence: CAISEDSSGTSFSDTQYF.

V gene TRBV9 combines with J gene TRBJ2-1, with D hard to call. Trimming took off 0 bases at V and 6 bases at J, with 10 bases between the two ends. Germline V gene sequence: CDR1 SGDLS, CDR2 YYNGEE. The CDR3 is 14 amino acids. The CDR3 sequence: CASSVAWVGNEQFF. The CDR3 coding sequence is TGTGCCAGCAGCGTAGCTTGGGTGGGCAATGAGCAGTTCTTC.

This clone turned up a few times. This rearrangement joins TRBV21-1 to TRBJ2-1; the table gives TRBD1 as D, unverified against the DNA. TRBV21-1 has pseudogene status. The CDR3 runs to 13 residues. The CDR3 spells CASSNSRQDEQFF. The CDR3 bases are TGTGCCAGCAGCAACAGTAGACAGGATGAGCAGTTCTTC.